What follows are 4 T cell receptor beta chains derived from one specimen sequenced in a study of T cells in Graves' hyperthyroidism and ophthalmopathy (dated by TCRdb to the late 2010s). Libraries were constructed by multiplex PCR. Sequencing took place on an Illumina HiSeq 2000. The TCR beta CDR3 regions were amplified from the RNA transcripts. For the first round of RT-PCR on the TCR CDR3, the HTBI primer set was used together with the Qiagen OneStep RT-PCR kit. TCRdb trimmed public reads at Q25 via fastp, called clones via MiXCR and kept in-frame beta chains. Every CDR3 protein is listed once, alongside the most common genes and DNA of its rows. Within this sample are about 350,000 distinct CDR3 sequences, with 15% to 20% of them counted one time only. Around 15% of the sample goes to the ten largest clones. Sequences were obtained from blood. Source of these receptors: a woman aged 35 to 49 with Graves' ophthalmopathy.

This clonotype was recorded once. This CDR3 is CASGPDSYEQYF. CDR3 bases: TGTGCTAGTGGTCCGGACAGCTACGAGCAGTACTTC. The rearrangement links TRBV12-5 to TRBJ2-7; a weak D match, TRBD1 (6 bases). V lost 5 bases and J 3 bases, leaving 8 bases between the germline ends. CDR3 length: 12 residues. The germline V gene has CDR1 LGHNT and CDR2 FRNRAP.

In its sample, this clonotype was seen many times. One end of the junction fails to match germline, which may point to a read error. The rearrangement uses TRBV20-1 and TRBJ1-2; D ambiguous. CDR1 DFQATT and CDR2 SNEGSKA come from the germline V gene (reference sequence). The CDR3 totals 16 residues. CDR3 loop: CSARDLARSANYGYTF. CDR3 nucleotides: TGCAGTGCCAGAGATTTGGCGAGGAGCGCCAACTATGGCTACACCTTC.

This clonotype has a handful of counts. V usage is TRBV19 and J usage is TRBJ1-5; D is ambiguous. V was pared by 5 bases and J by 9 bases, with 11 bases between. There are 12 residues in the CDR3. Germline V gene sequence: CDR1 LNHDA, CDR2 SQIVND (reference sequence). The CDR3 sequence: CASSLGSRPQHF. The CDR3 coding sequence is TGTGCCAGTAGTCTCGGCAGTCGGCCCCAGCATTTT.

As regards this clonotype: Possible read error: a much larger clone is one base away. V usage is TRBV27 and J usage is TRBJ1-1; D possibly corresponds to TRBD1 (5 bases). Germline V gives CDR1 MNHEY, CDR2 SMNVEV (reference sequence). The CDR3 consists of 11 residues. V lost 7 bases, J lost 4 bases, and 7 bases lay in between. In DNA, the CDR3 is TGTGCCAGCATGAGGGGCACTGAAGCTTTCTTT. Translation: CASMRGTEAFF.